Described below is a single T cell receptor (beta chain) sequence and its context. This clone's antigen is unknown. A much larger clone lies a single base off, so this may be a read error. These data come from a study of tumor and adjacent non-tumor tissue in lung cancer (dated by TCRdb to the late 2010s). A note on the overall study: By cancer type, the cohort comprised about 13 adenocarcinoma patients, 2 squamous cell carcinoma patients and 1 small cell lung cancer patient. Using bulk TCRbeta repertoires from under 17 lung cancer patients, the study set lung tumor tissue side by side with matched distant non-tumor lung tissue. TCRbeta CDR3 sequencing was performed on 25 to 30 paired specimens, with one tumor sample and one normal lung sample collected per patient. Sequencing generated a total of 130,000,000 or so productive TCRbeta reads, averaging around 4.3 million reads per sample. Ages among the 15 or so patients ranged from about 31 to 85 years, there were ten or so men and 5 women, and disease was at TNM stage I to III. The paper's findings and limits, for the study overall: In normal lung, the top 100 clones accounted for a significantly larger cumulative share of the repertoire than in tumor tissue. Only about 15 patients were in the cohort, and the authors stated that larger samples and more detailed clinical data are needed. TCR diversity was significantly higher in younger patients, and higher tumor TCR diversity was associated with shorter overall and disease-free survival. Because peripheral blood was not sequenced, blood TCRbeta repertoires in the lung cancer patients of the study were not examined. The sequencing platform is not named in the methods, and unique molecular identifiers are not mentioned. TCR diversity (inverse Simpson) was significantly higher in tumor than in normal lung tissue (approximately 400 vs 170, P = 0.0075, Mann-Whitney U test).

The method behind the library was multiplex PCR. TCRdb names Illumina HiSeq 2500 as the instrument used. Following protocols modified from ARM-PCR, the researchers constructed TCRbeta libraries through three rounds of nested PCR with primers (Table S4). Before sequencing, PCR products in the 200-500 bp range were cut out of the gel and cleaned up using the QIAquick gel extraction kit. The original methods were these. Reads were cleaned with Trimmomatic, merged with FLASH into complete CDR3 sequences, and assigned to V(D)J germline segments with MiTCR. VDJtools was used to compute clonal diversity as the inverse Simpson's index. A read counted as productive if the sequence was in-frame and lacked a premature stop codon. TCRdb cleaned the public reads at Q25 with fastp, built clones with MiXCR and kept in-frame beta chains. CDR3 protein duplicates are merged, each entry listing the most common genes and DNA. None of the V and J calls come from the authors' own analysis; TCRdb made them. This sample is represented by about 48,000 distinct CDR3 sequences; about 68% of them were singletons. The top ten constitute 25% to 35% of the sample.

RNA was extracted from bulk unsorted tissue and checked for quality with a NanoDrop ND-1000 and an Agilent 2100. Normal lung samples were distant non-tumor tissue taken more than 3 cm from the tumor edge. All donors had newly diagnosed lung cancer, had not received prior chemotherapy, and were admitted for thoracic surgery in China between August and November 2014. Patients with previous radiotherapy or chemotherapy, or with another concurrent cancer, were excluded from the study. Pieces of surgical tissue measuring roughly 1-2.1 cm3 were kept in RNAlater solution and held at -80 degrees C until needed. Spanning cysteine to phenylalanine, the CDR3 consists of 13 amino acids. Here the CDR3 DNA is all that survives: 39 bases in frame from base 1. The germline V gene (reference sequence) specifies DFQATT as CDR1 and SNEGSKA as CDR2.

This chain is built from TRBV20-1 and TRBJ2-7; tentative D gene TRBD1, with 6 bases matching. Sequencing was carried out using distant non-tumor lung tissue. This receptor was identified in a woman in her seventies with non-small cell lung cancer. The CDR3 amino acid sequence is: CSAPRQAAYERYF. The bases are TGCAGTGCTCCCAGACAGGCAGCCTACGAGCGGTACTTC.